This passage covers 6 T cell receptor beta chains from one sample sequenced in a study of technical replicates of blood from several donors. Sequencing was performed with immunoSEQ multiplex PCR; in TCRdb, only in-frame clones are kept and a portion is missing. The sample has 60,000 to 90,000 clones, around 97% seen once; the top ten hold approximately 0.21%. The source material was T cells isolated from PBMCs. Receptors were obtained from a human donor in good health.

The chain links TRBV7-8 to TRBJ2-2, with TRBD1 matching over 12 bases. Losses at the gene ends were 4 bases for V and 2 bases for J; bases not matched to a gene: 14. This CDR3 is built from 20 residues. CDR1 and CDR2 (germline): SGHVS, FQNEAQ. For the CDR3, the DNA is TGTGCCAGCAGCTCTCGGATTAGGGGACAGGGGGCCTATAACACCGGGGAGCTGTTTTTT. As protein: CASSSRIRGQGAYNTGELFF.

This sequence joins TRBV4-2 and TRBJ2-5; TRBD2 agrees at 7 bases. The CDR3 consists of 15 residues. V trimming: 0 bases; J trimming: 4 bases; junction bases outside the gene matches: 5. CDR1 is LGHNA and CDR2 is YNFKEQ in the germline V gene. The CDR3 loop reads CASSQEQGGRETQYF. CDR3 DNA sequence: TGTGCCAGCAGCCAAGAGCAAGGCGGGAGAGAGACCCAGTACTTC.

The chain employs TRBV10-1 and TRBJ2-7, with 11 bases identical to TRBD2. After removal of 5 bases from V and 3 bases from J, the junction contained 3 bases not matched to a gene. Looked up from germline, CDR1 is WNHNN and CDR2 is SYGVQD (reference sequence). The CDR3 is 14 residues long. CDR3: CASSKLAGDYEQYF. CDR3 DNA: TGCGCCAGCAGTAAACTAGCGGGGGACTACGAGCAGTACTTC.

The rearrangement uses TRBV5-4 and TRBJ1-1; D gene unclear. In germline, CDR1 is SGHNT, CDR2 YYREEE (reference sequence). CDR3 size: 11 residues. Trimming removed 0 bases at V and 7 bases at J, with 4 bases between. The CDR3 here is CASSLAGEAFF. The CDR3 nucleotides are TGTGCCAGCAGCTTGGCCGGTGAAGCTTTCTTT.

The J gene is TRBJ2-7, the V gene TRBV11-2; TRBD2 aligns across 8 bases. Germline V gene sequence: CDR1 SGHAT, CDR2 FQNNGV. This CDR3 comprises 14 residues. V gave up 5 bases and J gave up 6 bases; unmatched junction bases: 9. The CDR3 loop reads CASSPMSGSLEQYF. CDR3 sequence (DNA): TGTGCCAGCAGCCCGATGAGCGGGAGTCTCGAGCAGTACTTC.

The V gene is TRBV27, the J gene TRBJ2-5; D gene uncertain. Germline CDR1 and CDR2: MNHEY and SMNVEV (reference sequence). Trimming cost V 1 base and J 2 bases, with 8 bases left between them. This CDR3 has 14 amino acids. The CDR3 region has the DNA TGTGCCAGCAGTTTATGGGCAGAGCAAGAGACCCAGTACTTC. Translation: CASSLWAEQETQYF.